This T cell receptor beta chain appears in the sequencing data of a study of blood T cell repertoires in COVID-19. J was trimmed by 11 bases and V by 0 bases; bases with no gene match: 11. This CDR3 is 16 amino acids long. CDR1 is SGHRS and CDR2 is YFSETQ in the germline V gene. TCRdb's copy holds only in-frame clones and misses some; the assay was immunoSEQ multiplex PCR. The table lists fewer than 80,000 clones, around 90% of them singletons. The sample consisted of peripheral blood. The chain is built from TRBV5-1 and TRBJ2-3; 11 bases fit TRBD2. The receptor comes from a man over 45 with acute or convalescent COVID-19. CDR3 sequence: CASSLETSGTSTEQYF. The CDR3 DNA reads TGCGCCAGCAGCTTGGAGACTAGCGGGACGAGTACGGAGCAGTATTTT.